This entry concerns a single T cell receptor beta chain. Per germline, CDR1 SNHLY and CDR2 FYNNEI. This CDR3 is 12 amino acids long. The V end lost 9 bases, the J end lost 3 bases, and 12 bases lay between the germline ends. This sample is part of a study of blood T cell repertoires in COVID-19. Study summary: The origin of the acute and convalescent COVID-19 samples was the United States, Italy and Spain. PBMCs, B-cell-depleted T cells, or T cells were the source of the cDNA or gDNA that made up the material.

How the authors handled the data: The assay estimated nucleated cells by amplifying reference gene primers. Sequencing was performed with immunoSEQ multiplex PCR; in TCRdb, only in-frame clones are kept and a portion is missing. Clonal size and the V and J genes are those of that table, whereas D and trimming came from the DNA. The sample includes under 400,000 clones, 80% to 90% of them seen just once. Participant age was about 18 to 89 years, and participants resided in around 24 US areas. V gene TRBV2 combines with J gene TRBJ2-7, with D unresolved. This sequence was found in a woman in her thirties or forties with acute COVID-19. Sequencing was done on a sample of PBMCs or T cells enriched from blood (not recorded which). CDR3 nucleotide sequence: TGTGCCAGTGTCCAGGCTAACTACGAGCAGTACTTC. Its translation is CASVQANYEQYF.